The rows below give T cell receptor beta chains drawn from one sample of a study of blood T cell repertoires in COVID-19. Only in-frame clones appear in the TCRdb table, and some are missing; sequencing was by immunoSEQ multiplex PCR. The sample records more than 85,000 clones, around four fifths being singletons. What was sequenced was peripheral blood. The source of these receptors is an older woman with acute or convalescent COVID-19. CDR3s include the opening cysteine and the closing phenylalanine or tryptophan. A D gene is named only where the DNA matches it firmly. Size is stated for part of the rows, as once, few or many counts, or as a class when the clone is expanded.

v_gene	j_gene	d_gene	abundance	CDR3aa	CDR3nt
TRBV9	TRBJ2-2	TRBD1	-	CASTKGTVLNTGELFF	TGTGCCAGCACCAAAGGGACAGTCTTGAACACCGGGGAGCTGTTTTTT
TRBV18	TRBJ1-5	-	-	CASSPDTAQPQHF	TGTGCCAGCTCCCCAGACACGGCCCAGCCCCAGCATTTT
TRBV5-4	TRBJ2-7	TRBD1	-	CASSLNRGDEQYF	TGTGCCAGCAGCTTGAACAGGGGGGACGAGCAGTACTTC
TRBV11-2	TRBJ2-1	-	-	CASSTLVRAGAYNEQFF	TGTGCCAGCAGCACCCTAGTGAGAGCGGGCGCGTACAATGAGCAGTTCTTC
TRBV4-1	TRBJ1-4	-	-	CASSKPGINEKLFF	TGCGCCAGCAGTAAACCAGGGATTAATGAAAAACTGTTTTTT
TRBV5-1	TRBJ1-6	-	-	CASSFSGDPYNSPLHF	TGCGCCAGCAGCTTCTCAGGGGACCCCTATAATTCACCCCTCCACTTT
TRBV7-9	TRBJ2-3	TRBD1	-	CASSPRQGHTDTQYF	TGTGCCAGCAGCCCACGACAGGGACACACAGATACGCAGTATTTT
TRBV4-3	TRBJ2-6	TRBD1	few	CASSPRLVRQGDTNVLTF	TGCGCCAGCAGTCCAAGATTGGTTCGGCAGGGGGACACCAACGTCCTGACTTTC
TRBV4-3	TRBJ1-4	-	-	CASSQEIGGPREKLFF	TGCGCCAGCAGCCAAGAGATTGGAGGACCGAGGGAAAAACTGTTTTTT
TRBV7-9	TRBJ2-3	TRBD2	-	CASSKGGSTDTQYF	TGTGCCAGCAGCAAGGGAGGGAGCACAGATACGCAGTATTTT
TRBV6-5	TRBJ2-5	-	-	CASSYTNGAGETQYF	TGTGCCAGCAGCTACACAAATGGGGCTGGAGAGACCCAGTACTTC
TRBV24-1	TRBJ2-3	-	-	CATGPRSGGDTQYF	TGTGCCACCGGACCGCGCAGCGGTGGAGATACGCAGTATTTT
TRBV5-1	TRBJ2-7	-	-	CASSLAEGASYEQYF	TGCGCCAGCAGCTTGGCCGAGGGTGCGTCCTACGAGCAGTACTTC
TRBV2	TRBJ2-1	TRBD1	-	CASTTETGAPLEQFF	TGTGCCAGCACGACGGAGACAGGGGCCCCCCTTGAGCAGTTCTTC
TRBV10-2	TRBJ2-5	TRBD2	-	CARPGPDKRGETQYF	TGCGCCAGGCCGGGTCCCGATAAGCGGGGTGAGACCCAGTACTTC
TRBV7-9	TRBJ1-2	TRBD1	-	CASSFNRDRGGYGYTF	TGTGCCAGCAGCTTCAACCGGGACAGGGGTGGCTATGGCTACACCTTC
TRBV5-6	TRBJ1-3	-	few	CASSRGWPGNTIYF	TGTGCCAGCAGCCGAGGGTGGCCTGGAAACACCATATATTTT
TRBV5-5	TRBJ2-7	-	-	CASSPRYEQYF	TGTGCCAGCAGCCCCAGGTACGAGCAGTACTTC
TRBV5-1	TRBJ1-1	-	few	CASSLTTTEQNTEAFF	TGCGCCAGCAGCCTCACGACGACTGAACAGAACACTGAAGCTTTCTTT
TRBV27	TRBJ2-5	TRBD2	-	CASIKLAGGLETQYF	TGTGCCAGCATAAAACTAGCGGGGGGGCTCGAGACCCAGTACTTC
TRBV3-1/TRBV3-2	TRBJ1-1	-	-	CASSQAGTEAFF	TGTGCCAGCAGCCAAGCGGGCACTGAAGCTTTCTTT
TRBV28	TRBJ1-1	TRBD1	few	CASRDRGPPEAFF	TGTGCCAGCAGGGACAGGGGGCCCCCTGAAGCTTTCTTT
TRBV6-5	TRBJ1-5	-	-	CARPLGAGGQPQHF	TGTGCCAGGCCCTTGGGGGCAGGCGGACAGCCCCAGCATTTT
TRBV28	TRBJ2-3	-	-	CASRSYEMTSTDTQYF	TGTGCCAGCAGATCATACGAGATGACTAGCACAGATACGCAGTATTTT
TRBV28	TRBJ2-1	TRBD2	-	CASSLLFASGNYNEQFF	TGTGCCAGCAGTTTATTGTTCGCTAGCGGAAACTACAATGAGCAGTTCTTC
TRBV29-1	TRBJ2-3	-	-	CSVRAGASTDTQYF	TGCAGCGTTCGAGCGGGTGCTAGCACAGATACGCAGTATTTT
TRBV6-5	TRBJ2-7	-	-	CASSYGGTYEQYF	TGTGCCAGCAGTTATGGGGGCACCTACGAGCAGTACTTC
TRBV7-6	TRBJ2-7	-	-	CASSLRAGTPYEQYF	TGTGCCAGCAGCTTAAGGGCAGGGACTCCCTACGAGCAGTACTTC
TRBV4-2	TRBJ1-2	-	-	CASSQGGGRDYGYTF	TGTGCCAGCAGCCAGGGAGGGGGACGTGACTATGGCTACACCTTC
TRBV5-1	TRBJ2-3	-	-	CASSLARTGTDTQYF	TGCGCCAGCAGCTTGGCGAGGACAGGCACAGATACGCAGTATTTT
TRBV4-2	TRBJ2-1	TRBD1	once	CASSQRPTGGDNEQFF	TGTGCCAGCAGCCAAAGACCGACAGGGGGGGACAATGAGCAGTTCTTC
TRBV5-4	TRBJ1-1	TRBD1	once	CASSFMTGGNTEAFF	TGTGCCAGCAGCTTCATGACAGGGGGGAACACTGAAGCTTTCTTT
TRBV5-1	TRBJ2-7	TRBD1	-	CASSLISGTGTYEQYF	TGCGCCAGCAGCTTAATCTCCGGGACAGGGACCTACGAGCAGTACTTC
TRBV5-1	TRBJ1-1	-	-	CASSLVQAGTEAFF	TGCGCCAGCAGCTTGGTACAGGCAGGCACTGAAGCTTTCTTT
TRBV18	TRBJ1-1	TRBD1	-	CASSTQQGAGVGSNTEAFF	TGTGCCAGCTCGACCCAACAGGGGGCCGGGGTAGGGTCGAACACTGAAGCTTTCTTT
TRBV27	TRBJ1-3	-	-	CASPPLVGRGPSGNTIYF	TGTGCCAGCCCCCCATTAGTGGGGCGCGGACCCTCTGGAAACACCATATATTTT
TRBV6-1	TRBJ1-1	-	-	CASSEVAETEAFF	TGTGCCAGCAGTGAAGTCGCGGAAACTGAAGCTTTCTTT
TRBV2	TRBJ1-2	-	-	CASSGVRGNYGYTF	TGTGCCAGCAGCGGGGTACGGGGAAACTATGGCTACACCTTC
TRBV9	TRBJ2-5	TRBD1	-	CASSVGDSQETQYF	TGTGCCAGCAGCGTGGGGGACAGCCAAGAGACCCAGTACTTC
TRBV6-5	TRBJ1-3	-	-	CASSSPSSGNTIYF	TGTGCCAGCAGCTCCCCGAGCTCTGGAAACACCATATATTTT
TRBV5-6	TRBJ1-2	-	-	CASFGGQGLTYGYTF	TGTGCCAGCTTTGGCGGGCAGGGACTAACCTATGGCTACACCTTC
TRBV4-1	TRBJ2-5	-	-	CASSPGQYQETQYF	TGCGCCAGCAGCCCCGGACAGTACCAAGAGACCCAGTACTTC
TRBV5-5	TRBJ2-1	TRBD2	once	CASSFTSGGAVFNEQFF	TGTGCCAGCAGCTTCACTAGCGGGGGGGCCGTTTTCAATGAGCAGTTCTTC
TRBV25-1	TRBJ1-2	TRBD1	-	CASSELTGVGYGYTF	TGTGCCAGCAGTGAACTCACAGGGGTGGGCTATGGCTACACCTTC
TRBV18	TRBJ1-6	TRBD1	-	CASSPRTGEYSPLHF	TGTGCCAGCTCACCAAGGACAGGGGAGTATTCACCCCTCCACTTT
TRBV9	TRBJ1-4	-	-	CASSPWGSGQEDEKLFF	TGTGCCAGCAGCCCCTGGGGATCAGGGCAAGAGGATGAAAAACTGTTTTTT
TRBV12-3/TRBV12-4	TRBJ2-3	-	-	CASSRPTDTQYF	TGTGCCAGCAGCCGTCCCACAGATACGCAGTATTTT
TRBV6-5	TRBJ1-5	-	few	CASRWTDYQPQHF	TGTGCCAGCAGGTGGACAGATTATCAGCCCCAGCATTTT